This T cell receptor beta chain was recorded in a study of blood T cell repertoires in COVID-19. The CDR3 runs 14 residues. Per germline, CDR1 LGHDT and CDR2 YNNKEL (reference sequence). The V and J ends lost 2 bases and 4 bases respectively, with 9 bases between them. Some clones are missing from TCRdb's copy, which holds only in-frame ones; the method was immunoSEQ multiplex PCR. The table shows around 250,000 clones, with about four fifths occurring only once. This sequence joins TRBV3-1 (or the pseudogene TRBV3-2) and TRBJ2-1; no clear D gene. This TCR was sampled from a man aged 35 to 55 who had been exposed to COVID-19. Sequencing was done on a sample of PBMCs or T cells enriched from blood (not recorded which). CDR3: CASSQQTGYNEQFF. DNA of the CDR3: TGTGCCAGCAGCCAACAGACTGGGTACAATGAGCAGTTCTTC.